Described below is a single T cell receptor beta chain sequence and its context. V was cut by 4 bases and J by 3 bases, with 8 bases left in between. This CDR3 is 13 amino acids long. This sample was included in a study of blood T cell repertoires in COVID-19. Assay used: immunoSEQ multiplex PCR; TCRdb lists only in-frame clones, some missing. The table shows more than 300,000 clones, with around 87% occurring only once. The sequenced material came from peripheral blood. The rearrangement links TRBV12-3 or TRBV12-4 to TRBJ2-3; perhaps TRBD1 as D (5 bases). The clonotype originates from a woman aged 25-40 years with COVID-19, enrolled during active disease. CDR3: CASSSRQTDTQYF. For the CDR3, the DNA is TGTGCCAGCAGTTCTAGACAGACAGATACGCAGTATTTT.